This T cell receptor beta chain derives from a study of blood T cell repertoires in COVID-19 (dated by TCRdb to 2020 to 2021). Study-wide context: Samples covering the acute and convalescent phases of COVID-19 were provided by collaborators in the United States, Italy and Spain. The material from the prospective study consisted of cDNA or gDNA derived from T cells, B-cell-depleted T cells, or PBMCs. The repertoires were released in a freely available public database intended as a resource for research on the immune response to SARS-CoV-2. Where available, HLA class I and class II types were taken from metadata supplied by the sample provider and were not determined by assay-based typing. The samples were drawn from the first 160 participants of the ongoing ImmuneRACE study and from 1,200 or so subjects provided by 6 global collaborators. Nearly every sample came with metadata listing a de-identified subject ID, COVID-19 status, age in years and sex. Subjects who had been exposed to COVID-19, were actively infected with it, or had recovered from it provided the deeply sampled blood TCRbeta repertoires that made up the dataset.

With regard to this clone: What this receptor recognizes is not known. No much larger clone is present one base from it, and per-base qualities are unavailable.

Per the germline V gene, SGHTA is the CDR1 and FQGTGA is the CDR2. Spanning cysteine to phenylalanine, the CDR3 consists of 13 amino acids. The kept DNA is CDR3 alone, 39 bases in frame from the first base. Between the V and J ends, shortened by 11 bases and 8 bases respectively, the junction contains 19 bases. The research as a whole found: The amount of clinical and demographic metadata varied by source and participant and was provided uncurated.

Collaborating institutions collected whole blood in K2EDTA tubes following their own protocols. For TCRbeta analysis, collaborator samples were shipped as frozen whole blood, as isolated PBMCs, or as DNA extracted from either sample type. The immunoSEQ Assay, a bias-controlled multiplex PCR, was used to amplify TCRbeta CDR3 regions from genomic DNA. The original pipeline was this. The number of nucleated cells in each sample was estimated from the amplification of reference gene primers within the assay. To quantify the absolute abundance of each unique TCRbeta CDR3 rearrangement, sequence reads were collapsed and filtered. For each sample, productive Simpson clonality was calculated as the square root of Simpson's diversity index across productive rearrangements. The table comes from immuneACCESS by way of TCRdb, which keeps in-frame sequences with V and J called. Part of the clones is missing from these tables; in studies checked, under half for an unresolved V gene and the rest for unknown reasons. The DNA gave D and trimming, while V, J and clone size come from that table. For this sample the table gives a few hundred thousand clones, of which 70% to 90% were detected only once. About 13% of the sample is in the top ten clones.

The source of this sequence is a human donor in a cohort sampled during active COVID-19. The sample was peripheral blood. The chain couples TRBV7-3 to TRBJ2-1; possibly the D gene is TRBD1, per 6 matching bases. For the CDR3, the sequence is CAVQYRVEDEQFF. The nucleotide sequence is TGTGCCGTCCAGTACAGGGTAGAAGATGAGCAGTTCTTC.